The present entry profiles one T cell receptor (beta chain) with its context. Antigen specificity is unknown. Data came from immunoSEQ multiplex PCR; TCRdb stores just in-frame clones and leaves some out. The repertoire has about 45,000 clones, roughly 91% of them found once; the top ten carry about 4.4%. The sample belongs to a study of graft-versus-host responses after intestinal transplantation. Study in general: Recipients across the board were started on anti-thymocyte globulin induction, then kept on tacrolimus and steroids for about 3 years.

The CDR3 has 16 amino acids. Germline V CDR1 and CDR2: LNHNV, YYDKDF (reference sequence). V was trimmed by 1 base and J by 2 bases, leaving 13 bases between them. Study conclusions and caveats: Recipient marrow harbored GvH clones, some of which surfaced first in ileum or blood. Within allografts, high graft-versus-host to host-versus-graft clonal ratios were seen among patients with graft-donor T cell macrochimerism. GvH clone levels peaked in circulation, and this peak was associated with early post-transplant HvG declines.

The chain joins TRBV15 to TRBJ2-3, with D possibly matching TRBD1 (6 bases). The receptor's source is a human patient who received an intestinal transplant, so some T cells may come from the graft donor. The sequencing used PBMCs, collected 524 days after transplant. CDR3 sequence (DNA): TGTGCCACCAGCAGAGGAGAGGGGGTGACCACAGATACGCAGTATTTT. This sequence encodes CATSRGEGVTTDTQYF.